Many counts were recorded for the clone carrying this TCR beta chain. Its antigen remains unidentified. These data originate in a study of molecular identifiers for immune sequencing clone quantification. General study points: Over 97% of effector molecules, but under 1% in naive cells, were held by clones with more than 20 RNA copies.

The length of the CDR3 is 13 residues. The germline CDR1 and CDR2 sequences are LNHDA and SQIVND (reference sequence). TCRdb itself ran the PCR reads through MiXCR, one entry per CDR3 protein. This table has 550,000 to 750,000 distinct CDR3 sequences, 15% to 20% appearing once. This clonotype was obtained from a human donor in good health. Some libraries in this study had Jurkat cell RNA spiked in. Input material: naive CD8+ T cells from blood, with Jurkat cell RNA spiked in. Subset indicated: FACS-sorted CD8+CD4-CCR7+CD45RA+ naive T cells. The V and J genes are TRBV19 and TRBJ1-5; unclear D gene. CDR3 nucleotide sequence: TGTGCGACGGCCGTGAGGGTCTATCAGCCCCAGCATTTT. It codes for CATAVRVYQPQHF.